This T cell receptor (beta chain) stems from a study of cytomegalovirus exposure and HLA in healthy donors. About the study: In a previous analysis, nearly 120 million unique TCR beta sequences were found from 150 million to 200 million T cells. Study results and caveats: A later analysis showed HLA-associated TCR beta chains outstripping equally common others in clonal expansion. Most TCR sequences proved rare, with some public TCRs found in many donors. Immune exposure information comprised only CMV serostatus.

This clone was observed a few times. Its antigen is still unknown. Primers included in the PCR were 60 Vbeta and 13 Jbeta primers. Clones were sequenced by immunoSEQ multiplex PCR, and TCRdb holds only the in-frame ones, with some missing. The sample consists of about 150,000 clones, roughly 80% of them appearing once. Sequenced input: PBMCs. The receptor comes from a woman in her 40s in good health and CMV-seronegative.

In DNA form, the CDR3 reads TGTGCCAGCGCTACGACTAGCGGGGTGTTAGATACGCAGTATTTT. Translated: CASATTSGVLDTQYF. The chain has TRBV5-6 and TRBJ2-3, with 11 bases aligning to TRBD2. V was clipped by 7 bases and J by 5 bases; unmatched bases: 9. This CDR3 has 15 residues. Germline loops: CDR1 SGHDT, CDR2 YYEEEE.